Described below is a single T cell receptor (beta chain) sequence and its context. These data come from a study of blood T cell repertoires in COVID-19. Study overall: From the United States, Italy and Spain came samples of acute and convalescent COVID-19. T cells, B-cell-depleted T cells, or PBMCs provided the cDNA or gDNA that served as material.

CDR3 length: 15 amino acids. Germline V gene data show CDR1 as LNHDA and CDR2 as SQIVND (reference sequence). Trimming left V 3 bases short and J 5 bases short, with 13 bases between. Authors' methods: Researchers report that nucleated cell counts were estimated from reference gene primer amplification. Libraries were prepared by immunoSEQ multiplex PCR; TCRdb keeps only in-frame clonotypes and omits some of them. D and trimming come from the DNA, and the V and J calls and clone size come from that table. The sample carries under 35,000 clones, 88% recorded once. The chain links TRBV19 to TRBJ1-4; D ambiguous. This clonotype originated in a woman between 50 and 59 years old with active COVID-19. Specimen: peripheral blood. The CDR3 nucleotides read TGTGCCAGTAGTATCCCTGGACTTTCAAATGAAAAACTGTTTTTT. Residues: CASSIPGLSNEKLFF.